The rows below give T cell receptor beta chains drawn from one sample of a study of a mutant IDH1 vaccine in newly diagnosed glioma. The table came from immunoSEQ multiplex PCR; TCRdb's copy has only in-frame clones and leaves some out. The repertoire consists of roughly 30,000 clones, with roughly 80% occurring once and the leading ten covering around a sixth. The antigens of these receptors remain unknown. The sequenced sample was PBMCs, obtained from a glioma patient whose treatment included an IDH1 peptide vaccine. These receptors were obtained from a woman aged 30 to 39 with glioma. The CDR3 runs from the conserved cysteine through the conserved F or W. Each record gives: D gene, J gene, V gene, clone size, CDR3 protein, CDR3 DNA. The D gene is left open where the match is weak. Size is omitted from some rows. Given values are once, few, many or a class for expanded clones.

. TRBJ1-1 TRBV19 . CASTPRQIGNTEAFF TGTGCCAGTACCCCTCGCCAGATCGGGAACACTGAAGCTTTCTTT
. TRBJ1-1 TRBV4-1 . CASSQEGRANTEAFF TGCGCCAGCAGCCAAGAGGGCAGGGCCAACACTGAAGCTTTCTTT
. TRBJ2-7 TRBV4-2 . CASSQDLAAGYEQYF TGTGCCAGCAGCCAAGATCTAGCAGCGGGCTACGAGCAGTACTTC
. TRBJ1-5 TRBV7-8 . CASSQTGGSNQPQHF TGTGCCAGCAGCCAGACAGGAGGAAGCAATCAGCCCCAGCATTTT
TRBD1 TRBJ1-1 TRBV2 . CASSGPQGAEDTEAFF TGTGCCAGCAGCGGACCCCAGGGGGCGGAGGACACTGAAGCTTTCTTT
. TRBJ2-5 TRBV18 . CASSPGAETQYF TGTGCCAGCTCACCCGGGGCAGAGACCCAGTACTTC
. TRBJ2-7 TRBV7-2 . CASSLDWRGRYEQYF TGTGCCAGCAGCTTAGATTGGAGGGGGCGCTACGAGCAGTACTTC
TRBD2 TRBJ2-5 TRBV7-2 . CASSLGGGPQETQYF TGTGCCAGCAGCTTAGGCGGGGGGCCACAAGAGACCCAGTACTTC
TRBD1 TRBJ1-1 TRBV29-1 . CSVEGGTAAFF TGCAGCGTTGAGGGGGGGACAGCAGCTTTCTTT
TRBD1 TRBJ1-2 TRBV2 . CASAGQSYGYTF TGTGCCAGCGCGGGACAGTCCTATGGCTACACCTTC
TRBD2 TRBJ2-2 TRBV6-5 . CASTPSGYNGELFF TGTGCCAGCACTCCTAGCGGGTATAACGGGGAGCTGTTTTTT
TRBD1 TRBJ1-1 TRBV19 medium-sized CASSMGGTAAEAFF TGTGCCAGTAGTATGGGGGGGACAGCGGCTGAAGCTTTCTTT
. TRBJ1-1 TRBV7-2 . CASSPDGNTEAFF TGTGCCAGCAGCCCGGACGGAAACACTGAAGCTTTCTTT
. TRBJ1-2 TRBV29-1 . CSVEEETDYGYTF TGCAGCGTTGAAGAGGAGACCGACTATGGCTACACCTTC
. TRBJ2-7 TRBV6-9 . CAGEGVEQYF TGTGCCGGGGAGGGGGTCGAGCAGTACTTC
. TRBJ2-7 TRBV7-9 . CASQTSTYEQYF TGTGCCAGCCAGACTTCTACCTACGAGCAGTACTTC
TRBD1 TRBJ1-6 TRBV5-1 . CASSQGQPNSPLHF TGCGCCAGCAGCCAGGGACAGCCGAATTCACCCCTCCACTTT
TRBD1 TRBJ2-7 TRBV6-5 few CASSLSLDRWYEQYF TGTGCCAGCAGCCTATCCTTGGACAGGTGGTACGAGCAGTACTTC
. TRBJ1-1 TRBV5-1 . CASSTETPSNTEAFF TGCGCCAGCTCTACTGAGACACCCTCGAACACTGAAGCTTTCTTT
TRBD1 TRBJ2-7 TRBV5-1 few CASSLTGAYEQYF TGCGCCAGCAGCCTGACAGGGGCCTACGAGCAGTACTTC
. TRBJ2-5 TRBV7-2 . CASSLGGGPQETQYF TGTGCCAGCAGCTTAGGAGGCGGGCCCCAAGAGACCCAGTACTTC
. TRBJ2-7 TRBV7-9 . CASSPSMGEAYEQYF TGTGCCAGCAGCCCCTCAATGGGGGAAGCCTACGAGCAGTACTTC